A single sample is the source of the 5 T cell receptor beta chains below, sequenced in a study of cytomegalovirus exposure and HLA in healthy donors. In the PCR, 60 Vbeta and 13 Jbeta primers were used. TCRdb's table, derived via immunoSEQ multiplex PCR, lists solely in-frame clones and lacks some. Among some 200,000 clones listed, around 80% were seen once. The sample consisted of PBMCs. The receptor set was obtained from a woman aged 55-70 years in good health and CMV-seropositive.

This clone has more than one count but fewer than ten. The V call is TRBV11-2, the J call TRBJ2-5; the D gene is possibly TRBD2 (5 bases). V shed 4 bases and J shed 2 bases, with 14 bases lying between them. There are 15 residues in the CDR3. Germline V gene lookup returns CDR1 SGHAT and CDR2 FQNNGV. The CDR3 protein is CASSSVRGQQETQYF. The CDR3 nucleotides are TGTGCCAGCAGCTCGGTCCGGGGTCAGCAAGAGACCCAGTACTTC.

The chain is built from TRBV19 and TRBJ2-5; the match to TRBD2 covers 9 bases. The CDR3 is 15 amino acids. V lost 9 bases and J lost 5; bases outside the gene matches: 13. Germline V lookup: CDR1 LNHDA, CDR2 SQIVND (reference sequence). CDR3 sequence reads: CASRRASGMGETQYF. CDR3 nucleotide sequence: TGTGCCAGCCGACGGGCTAGCGGGATGGGGGAGACCCAGTACTTC.

The gene calls are TRBV9 and TRBJ2-1; 7 bases are shared with TRBD1. The junction had 2 bases not matched to a gene; V was cut back by 2 bases and J by 0 bases. There are 15 residues in the CDR3. From germline, CDR1 is SGDLS and CDR2 YYNGEE. The CDR3 reads CASSVGDSSYNEQFF. For the CDR3, the DNA is TGTGCCAGCAGCGTCGGGGACAGCTCCTACAATGAGCAGTTCTTC.

This chain connects TRBV18 to TRBJ1-2; D is perhaps TRBD1 (5 bases). The CDR3 runs 17 residues. The germline gives CDR1 KGHSH, CDR2 LQKENI. V lost 2 bases to trimming and J lost 4 bases, with 20 bases between them. The CDR3 protein is CASSPDLSAGPSYGYTF. The CDR3 DNA follows: TGTGCCAGCTCACCAGACCTCTCGGCAGGGCCCAGCTATGGCTACACCTTC.

The chain recombines TRBV10-1 with TRBJ2-3; 7 bases line up with TRBD1. Trimming took 5 bases from V and 1 from J; bases not matched to a gene: 12. Germline V gene data show CDR1 as WNHNN and CDR2 as SYGVQD (reference sequence). The length of the CDR3 is 17 residues. CDR3: CASSPETGPYGTDTQYF. The CDR3 DNA sequence: TGCGCCAGCAGTCCAGAGACAGGGCCGTACGGCACAGATACGCAGTATTTT.